This TCR beta chain was recorded in a study of shared clonotypes between healthy human individuals. Across the whole study: Participating donors consisted of a couple of women and a few men aged 18 to 49. For every donor, three CD4 naive, three CD4 memory, two CD8 naive and one CD8 memory plates were used. General observations from the study: It was anticipated that sequencing depth would influence how many clonotypes donors shared.

As handled by the study authors: As immunoSEQ supplied junction-only sequences (without quality scores), filtering differed. The table came from immunoSEQ multiplex PCR; TCRdb's copy has only in-frame clones and leaves some out. V, J and clone size are those of that table, while D and trimming were read from the DNA. Altogether about 1.1 million clones are present, roughly 74% being singletons, with the ten largest covering around 0.6%. Comment on this clone: The antigen is unknown.

Germline-derived CDR1 and CDR2 are SGHNT and YENEEA. CDR3 length: 12 residues. The germline V and J ends were trimmed by 8 bases and 0 bases, with 5 bases remaining between them. Sequencing was performed on memory CD4+ T cells from PBMCs. Stated subset: CD45RA-negative fraction. This chain uses TRBV11-3 with TRBJ2-4; D gene uncertain. The receptor was isolated from a man aged 18 to 35 in good health. Some clones in this sample may be carry-over from other donors' samples. CDR3 region: CASWVAKNIQYF. CDR3 coding DNA: TGTGCCAGCTGGGTAGCCAAAAACATTCAGTACTTC.